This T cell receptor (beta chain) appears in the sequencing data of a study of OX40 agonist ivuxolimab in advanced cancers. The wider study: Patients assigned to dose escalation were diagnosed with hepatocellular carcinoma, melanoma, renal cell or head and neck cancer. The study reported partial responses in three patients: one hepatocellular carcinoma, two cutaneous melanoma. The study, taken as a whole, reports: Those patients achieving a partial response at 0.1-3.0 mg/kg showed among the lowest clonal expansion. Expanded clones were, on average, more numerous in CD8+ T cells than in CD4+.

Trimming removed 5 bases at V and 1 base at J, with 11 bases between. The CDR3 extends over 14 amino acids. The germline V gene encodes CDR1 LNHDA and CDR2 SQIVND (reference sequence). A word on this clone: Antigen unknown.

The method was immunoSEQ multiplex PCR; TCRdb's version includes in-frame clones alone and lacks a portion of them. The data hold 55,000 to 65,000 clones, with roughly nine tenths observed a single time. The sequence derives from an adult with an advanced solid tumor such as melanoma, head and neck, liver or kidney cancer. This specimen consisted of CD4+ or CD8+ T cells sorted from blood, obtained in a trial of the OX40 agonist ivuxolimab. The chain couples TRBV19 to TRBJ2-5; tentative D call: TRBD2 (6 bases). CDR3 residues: CASSSTSIQETQYF. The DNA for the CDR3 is TGTGCCAGTAGTTCGACTAGTATCCAAGAGACCCAGTACTTC.